The next 24 T cell receptor beta chains were all read from a single sample in a study of T-cell memory formation after mild COVID-19. TCRdb analysed the 5' RACE reads with MiXCR anew, one entry per CDR3 protein. Altogether hundreds of thousands of distinct CDR3 sequences are present, approximately 21% being singletons, with the ten largest covering roughly 9.1%. The sequenced material came from PBMCs or a T cell subset sorted from them (not recorded which). The receptor source for this set is an adult woman who had mild COVID-19 (a few samples of this study predate the infection). Cell type and time point are not known.

The rearrangement joins TRBV6-2 or TRBV6-3 to TRBJ2-1; 7 bases map to TRBD2. Germline lookup yields CDR1 MNHEY and CDR2 SVGEGT. V gave up 6 bases and J gave up 1 base; unmatched junction bases: 9. This CDR3 comprises 16 residues. This CDR3 is CASRGDRRGSYNEQFF. CDR3 sequence (DNA): TGTGCCAGCAGGGGGGATAGGCGGGGGTCCTACAATGAGCAGTTCTTC.

The rearrangement links TRBV4-2 to TRBJ2-7; tentative D call: TRBD2 (6 bases). This CDR3 is 16 amino acids long. The germline gives CDR1 LGHNA, CDR2 YNFKEQ. The V end was cut by 2 bases, the J end by 0 bases, with 14 bases between. CDR3 residues: CASSQLRDLSSYEQYF. The DNA for the CDR3 is TGTGCCAGCAGCCAACTTCGGGACTTAAGCTCCTACGAGCAGTACTTC.

The chain carries TRBV5-6 and TRBJ2-2, with 9 bases aligning to TRBD1. The CDR3 is 16 amino acids. Germline V CDR1 and CDR2: SGHDT, YYEEEE. The V and J ends lost 2 bases and 5 bases, in that order; junction bases with no gene match: 7. The CDR3 reads CASSLFGQGQTGELFF. The CDR3, as DNA: TGTGCCAGCAGCTTATTCGGACAGGGGCAAACCGGGGAGCTGTTTTTT.

This clonotype was recorded at least ten times. The V gene is TRBV9, the J gene TRBJ2-1; 8 nucleotides align to TRBD1. The CDR3 totals 17 residues. After removal of 0 bases from V and 6 bases from J, the junction contained 11 bases not matched to a gene. The germline V gene has CDR1 SGDLS and CDR2 YYNGEE. The CDR3 reads CASSVDDRGYHSNEQFF. CDR3 in DNA: TGTGCCAGCAGCGTAGATGACAGGGGTTATCATAGCAATGAGCAGTTCTTC. The full variable domain, its missing parts supplied by reference TRBV9 and TRBJ2-1, is DSGVTQTPKHLITATGQRVTLRCSPRSGDLSVYWYQQSLDQGLQFLIQYYNGEERAKGNILERFSAQQFPDLHSELNLSSLELGDSALYFCASSVDDRGYHSNEQFFGPGTRLTVL.

The chain uses TRBV11-3 and TRBJ2-1; 10 bases fit TRBD2. Germline trimming cut 5 bases from V and 10 bases from J; bases unmatched to any gene: 11. Germline V lookup: CDR1 SGHNT, CDR2 YENEEA. The CDR3 loop spans 15 amino acids. The CDR3 region has the DNA TGTGCCAGCAGCCAGCGGGGGGGCCTGGTTTTGGAGCAGTTCTTC. It is translated as CASSQRGGLVLEQFF.

This clonotype has just a few counts. CDR3: CSVEVPWTSFNEQFF. CDR3 nucleotide sequence: TGCAGCGTTGAAGTACCCTGGACTAGCTTCAATGAGCAGTTCTTC. The chain joins TRBV29-1 to TRBJ2-1; 8 nucleotides match TRBD2. The germline V gene encodes CDR1 SQVTM and CDR2 ANQGSEA. V dropped 1 base and J dropped 6; count of bases not matched to a gene: 8. CDR3 length: 15 amino acids.

This clonotype was found a few times. J is TRBJ2-3 and V is TRBV2; D not certain. In germline, CDR1 is SNHLY, CDR2 FYNNEI. CDR3 length: 11 amino acids. With 4 bases removed from V and 5 bases from J, the gap between germline ends came to 4 bases. CDR3 region: CASSARDTQYF. In DNA, the CDR3 is TGTGCCAGCAGTGCCAGAGATACGCAGTATTTT.

This clonotype has just a few counts. This rearrangement joins TRBV7-9 to TRBJ2-7, with D possibly TRBD2 on 6 matching bases. Trimming cost V 3 bases and J 2 bases, with 14 bases left between them. CDR3 length equals 15 residues. Germline V lookup: CDR1 SEHNR, CDR2 FQNEAQ (reference sequence). The CDR3 DNA reads TGTGCCAGCAGCTTCTCAGCGGGTTACGCCTACGAGCAGTACTTC. This gives the protein CASSFSAGYAYEQYF.

This clonotype was picked up a small number of times. The V and J genes are TRBV12-3 or TRBV12-4 and TRBJ2-7, with D unresolved. V dropped 3 bases and J dropped 3 bases, with 9 bases sitting between them. This CDR3 is 13 amino acids long. This CDR3 is CASSLGSIYEQYF. The CDR3 region has the DNA TGTGCCAGCAGTTTGGGGTCCATCTACGAGCAGTACTTC.

The V and J genes are TRBV3-1 and TRBJ2-3; the D is unclear. Germline values: CDR1 LGHDT, CDR2 YNNKEL (reference sequence). The CDR3 contains 17 residues. V lost 4 bases and J lost 1, with 18 bases in between. The CDR3 loop reads CASSPTEDFWGTDTQYF. CDR3 DNA: TGTGCCAGCAGCCCGACGGAAGATTTTTGGGGCACAGATACGCAGTATTTT.

The rearrangement links TRBV7-2 to TRBJ2-5; D not resolved. Trimming pared 4 bases from V and 1 base from J, leaving 13 bases between. Germline-derived CDR1 and CDR2 are SGHTA and FQGNSA. CDR3 length: 15 amino acids. CDR3 nucleotide sequence: TGTGCCAGCAGCTACCTCTCAGGTGGCCAAGAGACCCAGTACTTC. The encoded protein is CASSYLSGGQETQYF.

This clonotype was seen a handful of times. This CDR3 is CASSARFGPGGETQYF. The CDR3 nucleotides are TGTGCCAGCAGTGCCCGTTTCGGACCTGGCGGGGAGACCCAGTACTTC. The V gene is TRBV2, the J gene TRBJ2-5; the D gene is possibly TRBD2 (5 bases). In germline, CDR1 is SNHLY, CDR2 FYNNEI. This CDR3 comprises 16 residues. V dropped 4 bases and J dropped 5 bases, with 20 bases sitting between them.

Concerning this clonotype itself: A much larger clone differs by one base, so this may be a read error. The rearrangement uses TRBV7-9 and TRBJ2-7, with a tentative D call TRBD2 (5 bases). This CDR3 has 13 residues. Germline CDR1 and CDR2: SEHNR and FQNEAQ (reference sequence). V lost 4 bases and J 2 bases, leaving 9 bases between the germline ends. The DNA for the CDR3 is TGTGCCAGCAGCTCCGCCGGGGCCTACGAGCAGTACTTC. Amino acids: CASSSAGAYEQYF.

The rearrangement joins TRBV12-3 or TRBV12-4 to TRBJ1-2; D ambiguous. The CDR3 runs to 13 residues. V was cut by 9 bases and J by 6 bases, with 17 bases left in between. For the CDR3, the DNA is TGTGCCAGTTCCCTTGGGCCAAGGGATGGCTACACCTTC. Its translation: CASSLGPRDGYTF.

The rearrangement links TRBV14 to TRBJ1-3; a possible D gene is TRBD1 (5 bases). Looked up from germline, CDR1 is SGHDN and CDR2 is FVKESK. V lost 1 base and J lost 0, with 10 bases in between. The CDR3 consists of 16 residues. CDR3 DNA sequence: TGTGCCAGCAGCCAAGTTGGACACTTCTCTGGAAACACCATATATTTT. Translated: CASSQVGHFSGNTIYF.

There are a few counts of this clonotype. The chain uses TRBV20-1 and TRBJ2-7; 8 bases map to TRBD1. Germline V gene data show CDR1 as DFQATT and CDR2 as SNEGSKA (reference sequence). The V segment lost 7 bases and the J segment 0 bases; nucleotides outside the gene matches: 8. The CDR3 runs 14 residues. The CDR3 loop is CSGTDRVTSYEQYF. The DNA for the CDR3 is TGCAGTGGTACGGACAGGGTAACCTCCTACGAGCAGTACTTC.

The chain has TRBV7-2 and TRBJ2-2; no clear D. Trimming pared 1 base from V and 6 bases from J, leaving 9 bases between. The CDR3 consists of 14 residues. In germline, CDR1 is SGHTA, CDR2 FQGNSA. The CDR3 DNA sequence: TGTGCCAGCAGCTTAGATTGGGCGGCCGGGGAGCTGTTTTTT. This sequence encodes CASSLDWAAGELFF.

V gene TRBV4-2 combines with J gene TRBJ2-7; the match to TRBD2 covers 8 bases. V was pared by 1 base and J by 4 bases, with 6 bases of the junction left unmatched. Germline V gives CDR1 LGHNA, CDR2 YNFKEQ. There are 15 residues in the CDR3. CDR3 in DNA: TGTGCCAGCAGCCAAGTCCTGGGGACTAGGTACGAGCAGTACTTC. Residues: CASSQVLGTRYEQYF.

The chain carries TRBV2 and TRBJ1-2; D gene unclear. The CDR3 is made up of 11 amino acids. V was pared by 5 bases and J by 9 bases, with 10 bases between. The germline V gene has CDR1 SNHLY and CDR2 FYNNEI. The CDR3 spells CASSYQTSYTF. In DNA, the CDR3 is TGTGCCAGCAGTTATCAGACGAGCTACACCTTC.

The table lists this clonotype with a few counts. The rearrangement joins TRBV15 to TRBJ1-1; D gene ambiguous. CDR3 length: 16 amino acids. Germline loops: CDR1 LNHNV, CDR2 YYDKDF (reference sequence). V lost 1 base and J lost 4, with 16 bases in between. CDR3 residues: CATSRGPVLGSTEAFF. Written as DNA, the CDR3 is TGTGCCACCAGCAGAGGACCCGTTTTAGGTAGCACTGAAGCTTTCTTT.

The chain combines TRBV3-1 with TRBJ2-5, with 8 nucleotides matching TRBD2. Germline V gene data show CDR1 as LGHDT and CDR2 as YNNKEL (reference sequence). This CDR3 has 17 amino acids. V lost 0 bases to trimming and J lost 1 base; unmatched junction nucleotides: 7. CDR3 protein: CASSQEGGLVAQETQYF. Here the CDR3 DNA reads TGTGCCAGCAGCCAAGAGGGGGGACTAGTGGCCCAAGAGACCCAGTACTTC.

The chain joins TRBV5-1 to TRBJ2-3, with 8 bases lining up with TRBD2. Trimming at V came to 1 base and at J to 0 bases, leaving 1 base not matched to a gene. The CDR3 extends over 15 amino acids. Per germline, CDR1 SGHRS and CDR2 YFSETQ. The CDR3 DNA reads as TGCGCCAGCAGCTTGATAGCGGGGAGCACAGATACGCAGTATTTT. It codes for CASSLIAGSTDTQYF.

The rearrangement links TRBV19 to TRBJ1-2; D might be TRBD1 (6 bases). CDR1 and CDR2 (germline): LNHDA, SQIVND (reference sequence). V was cut by 6 bases and J by 3 bases, with 11 bases left in between. The CDR3 loop spans 13 amino acids. The CDR3 nucleotides are TGTGCCAGTAGGACAGGAAGGGACTATGGCTACACCTTC. Translating gives CASRTGRDYGYTF.

This chain joins TRBV28 and TRBJ2-1, with 7 positions matching TRBD1. V was clipped by 7 bases and J by 2 bases; unmatched bases: 11. This CDR3 comprises 16 residues. Germline CDR1 reads MDHEN; CDR2 reads SYDVKM. CDR3 in amino acids: CASTLDRARPYNEQFF. DNA for the CDR3: TGTGCCAGCACCCTAGACAGGGCCCGGCCCTACAATGAGCAGTTCTTC.